This T cell receptor beta chain was recorded in a study of beta chain features in type 1 diabetes listed by TCRdb under 2018. Concerning the study at large: Patients and healthy donors did not differ in mean age, gender distribution, total cell number or subset yield. The study compared TCRB repertoires of sorted circulating CD4+ T cell subsets between recently diagnosed type 1 diabetes patients and matched healthy donors. A total of roughly 100 million sorted cells were examined across all samples, and the number of cells per subset was strongly correlated with RNA yield. Whereas all 28 donors provided naive and central memory subsets, regulatory and stem cell-like memory subsets were isolated from just 8 patients and roughly 8 healthy donors.

The entire isolated RNA was reverse transcribed using the High Capacity cDNA Reverse Transcription Kit, and thus expressed TCRB transcripts were sequenced. Naive, central memory and regulatory T cell samples underwent deep immunoSEQ sequencing, averaging around 4 million total reads per sample. After sorted cells were lysed in RLT buffer, RNA was extracted with DNase-treated RNeasy Micro or Mini kits, with the choice depending on cell number. To prevent cross-contamination, every cell subset was processed on its own, while patient and healthy donor samples were processed together. TCRB sequences were amplified from cDNA with the immunoSEQ multiplex PCR, producing 87-bp fragments spanning the CDR3 region. Amplicons were sequenced on the Illumina HiSeq platform. The paper's data handling went like this. PCR bias was corrected computationally using synthetic template baselines, and reads within Hamming distance 2 were collapsed, with unmergeable singletons discarded. Reads were aligned against IMGT to assign V, D and J genes, CDR3 length and insertions or deletions at six rearrangement sites. Within each subset, clonotype counts were normalized to sorted cell number, after which true diversity and Gini coefficients were computed with the tcR R package. Repertoire sharing was quantified using the overlap coefficient calculated on TCRB nucleotide sequences. As a proxy for the pre-selection repertoire, out-of-frame TCRB sequences from naive cells were analyzed. The clones in this table, taken by TCRdb from immuneACCESS, are in-frame only. Not every clone is retained; where verified, under half of the shortfall comes from an unresolved V gene, and the cause of the rest is unknown. The V and J calls and clone size are taken from that table; D and trimming were inferred from the DNA. The sample table shows about 360,000 clones, and roughly an eighth are seen once. The ten largest account for about 0.01% of the sample.

Based on the germline V gene, the CDR1 and CDR2 sequences are MDHEN and SYDVKM. The CDR3 spans 13 residues, from the cysteine through the phenylalanine. CDR3 DNA is the only sequence kept; it has 39 bases, read in frame from the first base. V is shortened by 6 bases, J by 6 bases, and the region joining them spans 11 bases. Results and caveats for the whole study, not just this receptor: HLA sub-analyses involved small numbers of individuals, so any influence of HLA type on TCRB rearrangement remained unresolved. The naive, central memory and regulatory TCRB repertoires appeared to resemble one another more closely among patients than among healthy donors. Fewer insertions and more nucleotide deletions at VDJ recombination sites were observed in patients with type 1 diabetes, implying thymic rearrangement abnormalities. Shorter templates might be favored by PCR, yet because patient and control samples were amplified and corrected together, any such skew would affect both groups equally. Sequencing cDNA rather than genomic DNA could over-represent highly expressing activated cells, although activation and CD3 levels did not differ between groups. A moderate but significant shortening of TCRB CDR3 length was observed in type 1 diabetes patients in all four CD4+ subsets.

Comment on this clone: This clone's antigen is unknown. Base-call qualities are not available, and no considerably larger clone is one nucleotide away.

Each donor gave one peripheral blood draw, averaging approximately 110 mL, which was collected into heparinised tubes. A BD FACSAria II was used to sort naive, central memory, regulatory and stem cell-like memory CD4+ T cells with a panel that included CD45RO, CCR7, CD25, CD127, CD95 and CD27. A purity above 95% was achieved for all sorted populations. PBMCs were isolated right away by Lymphoprep density gradient centrifugation and were stained directly, without culture. So that batch effects would be minimized, each experiment stained and sorted samples in pairs, pairing one healthy donor with one patient.

Recombination connected TRBV28 to TRBJ2-2; the D segment cannot be called with confidence. The sequence derives from a woman under 30 with type 1 diabetes. Sequencing was done on a sample of naive CD4+ T cells from blood. The cell subset or site label corresponds to: true naive CD4+ T cells. The nucleotide sequence is TGTGCCAGCAGAAGCCCGGCGGCCGGGGAGCTGTTTTTT. It is translated as CASRSPAAGELFF.